The 31 T cell receptor beta chains below come from one sample, sequenced in a study of T cell responses to AZD1222 COVID-19 vaccine. Clones were read by immunoSEQ multiplex PCR, and TCRdb kept only the in-frame ones, dropping some. Altogether 110,000 or so clones are present, 91% being singletons, with the ten largest covering over 5%. Sequenced here: peripheral blood, sampled on day 0 of AZD1222 vaccination. The receptors were sampled from an adult in good health.

This chain's CDR3 is CAISERSRYEQYF. The CDR3 bases are TGTGCCATCAGTGAACGCAGCCGCTACGAGCAGTACTTC. This chain uses TRBV10-3 with TRBJ2-7, with D uncertain. Trimming removed 3 bases from V and 3 bases from J, with 9 bases in between. In germline, CDR1 is ENHRY, CDR2 SYGVKD. The CDR3 totals 13 residues.

The chain combines TRBV6-5 with TRBJ2-4; 7 bases line up with TRBD1. Germline lookup yields CDR1 MNHEY and CDR2 SVGAGI. The trim removed 6 bases at V and 16 bases at J, leaving 12 bases unmatched. The CDR3 is made up of 12 amino acids. The CDR3, as DNA: TGTGCCAGCAGACAAACCGGGACAGCGTTCTACTTC. Translation: CASRQTGTAFYF.

V gene TRBV11-2 combines with J gene TRBJ1-3; TRBD1 is a possible D gene (5 bases). The CDR3 covers 14 residues. From germline, CDR1 is SGHAT and CDR2 FQNNGV. V lost 5 bases and J 1 base, leaving 9 bases between the germline ends. The CDR3 bases are TGTGCCAGCAGCCCCGGGACTTCTGGAAACACCATATATTTT. Protein product: CASSPGTSGNTIYF.

This clone has only a few counts. The chain recombines TRBV6-6 with TRBJ2-7; 7 nucleotides line up with TRBD1. Trimming took 2 bases from V and 3 from J; bases not matched to a gene: 1. There are 13 residues in the CDR3. Germline CDR1 MNHNY, CDR2 SVGAGI (reference sequence). The CDR3 bases are TGTGCCAGCAGTTACCGGGACAGCTACGAGCAGTACTTC. Amino acids: CASSYRDSYEQYF.

This CDR3 is CASSLTRQGGSYEQYF. DNA for the CDR3: TGTGCCAGCAGCTTAACGAGACAGGGGGGTTCCTACGAGCAGTACTTC. The chain has TRBV7-3 and TRBJ2-7; 9 bases are shared with TRBD1. The CDR3 contains 16 residues. In germline, CDR1 is SGHTA, CDR2 FQGTGA. V lost 0 bases to trimming and J lost 1 base; unmatched junction nucleotides: 4.

This clone turned up a few times. The V gene is TRBV3-1 (or the pseudogene TRBV3-2), the J gene TRBJ1-2; possibly TRBD1 for D (5 bases). This CDR3 spans 15 amino acids. With 1 base removed from V and 4 bases from J, the gap between germline ends came to 13 bases. Germline assignment: CDR1 LGHDT and CDR2 YNNKEL (reference sequence). The CDR3 nucleotides read TGTGCCAGCAGCCAAGGGGGGGGTGATTTCTATGGCTACACCTTC. Translation: CASSQGGGDFYGYTF.

The chain combines TRBV10-3 with TRBJ2-2; 8 nucleotides align to TRBD2. The V gene end was trimmed by 3 bases and the J gene end by 1 base; junction bases not matched to a gene: 4. The germline V gene encodes CDR1 ENHRY and CDR2 SYGVKD. The CDR3 consists of 16 residues. CDR3 residues: CAISDRSGGNTGELFF. The CDR3 DNA reads as TGTGCCATCAGTGACCGAAGCGGGGGGAACACCGGGGAGCTGTTTTTT.

The V call is TRBV2, the J call TRBJ1-5; 8 bases agree with TRBD1. The V gene's germline CDR1 is SNHLY and CDR2 FYNNEI. The CDR3 consists of 15 residues. Trimming cost V 7 bases and J 2 bases; bases outside gene matches: 7. CDR3 coding DNA: TGTGCCAGCACCTTAGACAGGGGAGGCAATCAGCCCCAGCATTTT. Translated: CASTLDRGGNQPQHF.

J is TRBJ1-1 and V is TRBV7-8; the D gene is possibly TRBD1 (6 bases). The CDR3 extends over 14 amino acids. CDR1 is SGHVS and CDR2 is FQNEAQ in the germline V gene. Between the trimmed V and J ends, which lost 5 bases and 4 bases, there was a span of 14 bases. The chain's CDR3 is CASSNRDIGTEAFF. The CDR3 coding sequence is TGTGCCAGCAGCAACCGGGACATAGGCACTGAAGCTTTCTTT.

V and J are TRBV5-5 and TRBJ2-7, with TRBD1 as a possible D gene (5 bases). The CDR3 is 17 amino acids. The V and J ends lost 1 base and 0 bases respectively, with 17 bases between them. Germline V gives CDR1 SGHKS, CDR2 YYEKEE (reference sequence). This CDR3 reads CASSLSWPTVISYEQYF. As DNA, the CDR3 is TGTGCCAGCAGCTTGTCCTGGCCGACAGTGATCTCCTACGAGCAGTACTTC.

This chain joins TRBV24-1 and TRBJ1-2; possibly TRBD1 for D (6 bases). This CDR3 is 14 amino acids long. Trimming took 4 bases from V and 4 from J, leaving 12 bases between them. Germline values: CDR1 KGHDR, CDR2 SFDVKD. The CDR3 DNA follows: TGTGCCACCAGTGAATCAGGGGCCGGCTATGGCTACACCTTC. Translated, it gives CATSESGAGYGYTF.

This clone showed up just once. This chain uses TRBV3-1 (or the pseudogene TRBV3-2) with TRBJ2-1; D not certain. Looked up from germline, CDR1 is LGHDT and CDR2 is YNNKEL (reference sequence). V dropped 2 bases and J dropped 4 bases, with 9 bases sitting between them. This CDR3 contains 14 residues. CDR3 DNA sequence: TGTGCCAGCAGCCAACCCTCCGCTTACAATGAGCAGTTCTTC. The encoded protein is CASSQPSAYNEQFF.

V gene TRBV7-9 combines with J gene TRBJ1-3; perhaps TRBD1 as D (5 bases). This CDR3 is 14 amino acids long. Germline V gene data show CDR1 as SEHNR and CDR2 as FQNEAQ (reference sequence). V was shortened by 4 bases and J by 4 bases, with 11 bases between the two germline ends. The CDR3 loop is CASSSGRGGNTIYF. The CDR3 region has the DNA TGTGCCAGCAGCTCGGGACGAGGAGGAAACACCATATATTTT.

This sequence joins TRBV7-6 and TRBJ1-1; TRBD1 might be the D (6 bases). From germline, CDR1 is SGHVS and CDR2 FNYEAQ. Trimming took 3 bases from V and 1 from J, leaving 6 bases between them. The CDR3 spans 13 residues. The CDR3 sequence: CASSLGQNTEAFF. Here the CDR3 DNA reads TGTGCCAGCAGCTTGGGACAGAACACTGAAGCTTTCTTT.

Of note for this clone: Other DNA variants within this sample encode the same CDR3. CDR3 amino acids: CASSLDGDSNQPQHF. The DNA of the CDR3 is TGCGCCAGCAGCTTGGATGGGGATAGCAATCAGCCCCAGCATTTT. The chain links TRBV5-1 to TRBJ1-5; no reliable D call. The germline V gene encodes CDR1 SGHRS and CDR2 YFSETQ. V dropped 0 bases and J dropped 0 bases, with 7 bases sitting between them. The CDR3 loop spans 15 amino acids.

The chain links TRBV12-3 or TRBV12-4 to TRBJ2-1; the D is unclear. Trimming took 6 bases from V and 5 from J, leaving 11 bases between them. The CDR3 covers 13 residues. CDR3 in DNA: TGTGCCAGCAGCTCTGGCGGACACAATGAGCAGTTCTTC. This translates into CASSSGGHNEQFF.

As to this clone: This sample includes further DNA sequences coding for the same CDR3. The chain uses TRBV3-1 (or the pseudogene TRBV3-2) and TRBJ1-5; D is unclear. Trimming removed 2 bases from V and 5 bases from J, with 7 bases in between. This CDR3 region has 13 residues. CDR1 is LGHDT, CDR2 YNNKEL, per germline (reference sequence). The DNA of the CDR3 is TGTGCCAGCAGCCAATGGGTGGATCAGCCCCAGCATTTT. This encodes CASSQWVDQPQHF.

V gene TRBV5-1 combines with J gene TRBJ2-2; 7 nucleotides align to TRBD1. Germline assignment: CDR1 SGHRS and CDR2 YFSETQ. This CDR3 is built from 14 residues. V gave up 7 bases and J gave up 0 bases; unmatched junction bases: 3. DNA for the CDR3: TGCGCCAGCCAAGGGGGCCCGAACACCGGGGAGCTGTTTTTT. Its translation is CASQGGPNTGELFF.

V gene TRBV7-9 combines with J gene TRBJ2-2; 12 nucleotides match TRBD2. CDR1 and CDR2 (germline): SEHNR, FQNEAQ (reference sequence). CDR3 length: 18 residues. V was clipped by 3 bases and J by 4 bases; unmatched bases: 9. The chain's CDR3 is CASSLFPSGRALTGELFF. CDR3 nucleotides: TGTGCCAGCAGCTTGTTTCCTAGCGGGAGGGCCCTCACCGGGGAGCTGTTTTTT.

This chain links TRBV21-1 with TRBJ2-3. TRBV21-1 is an annotated pseudogene. The CDR3 is made up of 15 amino acids. As DNA, the CDR3 is TGTGCCAGCAGCAAAGTCGCCGGGCACACAGATACGCAGTATTTT. Translation gives CASSKVAGHTDTQYF.

J is TRBJ1-6 and V is TRBV9, with D unresolved. The germline V gene has CDR1 SGDLS and CDR2 YYNGEE. CDR3 length equals 13 residues. Trimming pared 5 bases from V and 0 bases from J, leaving 3 bases between. DNA for the CDR3: TGTGCCAGCAGTAACTCCTATAATTCACCCCTCCACTTT. Its translation is CASSNSYNSPLHF.

V usage is TRBV18 and J usage is TRBJ2-5; a possible D gene is TRBD1 (6 bases). The ends were cut back, 2 bases at V and 2 bases at J, with 6 bases in the middle. This CDR3 has 13 amino acids. Germline assignment: CDR1 KGHSH and CDR2 LQKENI. The CDR3 region has the DNA TGTGCCAGCTCACCAAGGGGGCAAGAGACCCAGTACTTC. Translation: CASSPRGQETQYF.

The V and J genes are TRBV3-1 (or the pseudogene TRBV3-2) and TRBJ1-2; 10 bases align to TRBD1. The CDR3 sequence is 15 residues long. Germline CDR1 and CDR2: LGHDT and YNNKEL (reference sequence). V shed 1 base, J shed 3 bases, and the junction held 2 bases outside the gene matches. Here the CDR3 DNA reads TGTGCCAGCAGCCAAGGGGGGACAGGGGACTATGGCTACACCTTC. As protein: CASSQGGTGDYGYTF.

V usage is TRBV20-1 and J usage is TRBJ2-7; maybe TRBD2 (5 bases). Germline-derived CDR1 and CDR2 are DFQATT and SNEGSKA (reference sequence). The CDR3 covers 11 residues. The V gene lost 6 bases and the J gene lost 4 bases, with 10 bases spanning the gap. DNA for the CDR3: TGCAGTGCCGAAACGGGGTACGAGCAGTACTTC. The encoded protein is CSAETGYEQYF.

J is TRBJ2-1 and V is TRBV12-3 or TRBV12-4; perhaps TRBD1 as D (5 bases). Between the trimmed V and J ends, which lost 5 bases and 9 bases, there was a span of 8 bases. The CDR3 spans 11 residues. The CDR3 region is CASSARVEQFF. CDR3 sequence (DNA): TGTGCCAGCAGTGCCAGGGTTGAGCAGTTCTTC.

The rearrangement links TRBV5-4 to TRBJ1-2; D ambiguous. Germline CDR1 SGHNT, CDR2 YYREEE (reference sequence). The V end was cut by 4 bases, the J end by 7 bases, with 17 bases between. The CDR3 has 14 residues. CDR3 region: CASSLSSGFSGYTF. The CDR3 coding sequence is TGTGCCAGCAGCCTAAGCAGCGGGTTCAGTGGCTACACCTTC.

This chain uses TRBV29-1 with TRBJ1-2; 7 nucleotides agree with TRBD1. V was pared by 4 bases and J by 1 base, with 3 bases of the junction left unmatched. CDR3 length: 13 amino acids. From germline, CDR1 is SQVTM and CDR2 ANQGSEA. CDR3 loop: CSVGTGFNYGYTF. In DNA, the CDR3 is TGCAGCGTTGGGACAGGTTTTAACTATGGCTACACCTTC.

The chain's CDR3 is CASSPSPRGRMERTEAFF. For the CDR3, the DNA is TGTGCCAGCAGCCCAAGTCCCAGGGGGCGCATGGAACGGACTGAAGCTTTCTTT. V and J are TRBV7-9 and TRBJ1-1; 8 positions match TRBD1. The CDR3 totals 18 residues. In germline, CDR1 is SEHNR, CDR2 FQNEAQ (reference sequence). V shed 5 bases and J 5 bases; nucleotides not matched to a gene: 19.

The chain uses TRBV13 and TRBJ1-1; D possibly corresponds to TRBD1 (6 bases). V shed 4 bases and J shed 10 bases, with 25 bases lying between them. Germline CDR1 reads PRHDT; CDR2 reads FYEKMQ (reference sequence). CDR3 length: 16 residues. The CDR3 protein is CASSSSAWGGTMGAFF. In DNA, the CDR3 is TGTGCCAGCAGCTCCAGTGCGTGGGGGGGCACTATGGGAGCTTTCTTT.

J is TRBJ1-2 and V is TRBV3-1 (or the pseudogene TRBV3-2); perhaps TRBD1 as D (6 bases). V lost 4 bases and J lost 7, with 13 bases in between. Germline V gene sequence: CDR1 LGHDT, CDR2 YNNKEL (reference sequence). The CDR3 sequence is 13 residues long. CDR3 sequence: CASSPGGALGYTF. Here the CDR3 DNA reads TGTGCCAGCAGCCCCGGGGGGGCTCTTGGCTACACCTTC.

The chain combines TRBV5-1 with TRBJ1-1; D remains unclear. In germline, CDR1 is SGHRS, CDR2 YFSETQ. The CDR3 runs to 15 residues. Trimming took 4 bases from V and 1 from J, leaving 14 bases between them. The CDR3 loop is CASSPVETTNTEAFF. CDR3 bases: TGCGCCAGCAGCCCGGTAGAGACCACGAACACTGAAGCTTTCTTT.